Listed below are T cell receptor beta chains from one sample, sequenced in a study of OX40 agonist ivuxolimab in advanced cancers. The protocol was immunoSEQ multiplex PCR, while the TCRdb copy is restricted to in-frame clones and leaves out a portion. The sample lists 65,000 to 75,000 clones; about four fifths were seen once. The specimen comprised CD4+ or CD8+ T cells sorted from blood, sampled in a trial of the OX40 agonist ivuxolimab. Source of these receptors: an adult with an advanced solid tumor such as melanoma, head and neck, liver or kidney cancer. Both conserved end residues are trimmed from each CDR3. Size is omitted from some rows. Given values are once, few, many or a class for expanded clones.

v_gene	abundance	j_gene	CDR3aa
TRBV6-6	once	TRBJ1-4	ASSYSAGGTEKLF
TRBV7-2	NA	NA	ASSLTGGETQY
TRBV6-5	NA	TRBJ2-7	ASSSRDRVYEQY
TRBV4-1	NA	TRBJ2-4	ASSQVPTQRRGNIQY
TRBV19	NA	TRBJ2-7	ASSIGQASYEQY
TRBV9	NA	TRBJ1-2	ASSVEGNYGYT
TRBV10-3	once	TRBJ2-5	AISAGGDQETQY
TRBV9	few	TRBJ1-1	ASSGTENTEAF
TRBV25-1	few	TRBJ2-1	ASSELGTGGHEQF
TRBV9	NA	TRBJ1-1	ASSAGQLNTEAF
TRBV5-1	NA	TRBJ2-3	ASSLGGTGPDTQY
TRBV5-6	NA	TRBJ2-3	ASSLGLTSTDTQY
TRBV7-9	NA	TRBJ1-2	ASSWGTGGTNYGYT
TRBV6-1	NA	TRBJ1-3	ASSVGIRGSGNTIY
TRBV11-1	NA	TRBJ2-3	ASRGGPSTQY
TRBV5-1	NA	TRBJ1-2	ASRGQAVYGYT
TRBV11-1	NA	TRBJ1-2	ASSSRLGGEVYGYT
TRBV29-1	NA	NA	SVAGTGNEQY
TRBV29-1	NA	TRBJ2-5	SVGLQETQY
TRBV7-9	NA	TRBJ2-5	ASSTGTGIETQY
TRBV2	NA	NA	ASRGTVSSYEQY
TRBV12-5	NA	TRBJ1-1	ASGHGAGGRGGAF
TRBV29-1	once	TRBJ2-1	STTRGNEQF
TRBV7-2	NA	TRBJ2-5	ASSLVRGIAETQY
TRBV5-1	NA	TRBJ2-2	ASSPLTDLNTGELF